One and the same sample provided the 25 T cell receptor beta chains below, sequenced in a study of blood T cell repertoires in COVID-19. TCRdb's copy holds only in-frame clones and misses some; the assay was immunoSEQ multiplex PCR. Among tens of thousands of clones listed, 86% were seen once. The sample consisted of peripheral blood. These receptors originate from a man aged 50 to 59 with active or convalescent COVID-19.

The chain is built from TRBV4-2 and TRBJ1-2, with 9 positions matching TRBD1. V lost 2 bases, J lost 8 bases, and 3 bases stayed unmatched. The germline V gene has CDR1 LGHNA and CDR2 YNFKEQ. CDR3 length equals 13 residues. CDR3 nucleotides: TGTGCCAGCAGCCAAACTACAGGGGGCGGCTACACCTTC. This gives the protein CASSQTTGGGYTF.

This sequence joins TRBV2 and TRBJ2-6; D remains unclear. Between the trimmed V and J ends, which lost 8 bases and 0 bases, there was a span of 5 bases. The CDR3 covers 13 residues. CDR1 is SNHLY, CDR2 FYNNEI, per germline. CDR3 DNA: TGTGCCAGCGGCGGCTCTGGGGCCAACGTCCTGACTTTC. As protein: CASGGSGANVLTF.

The V and J genes are TRBV11-3 and TRBJ2-3; 7 bases are shared with TRBD1. The CDR3 is made up of 14 amino acids. The V segment lost 1 base and the J segment 4 bases; nucleotides outside the gene matches: 2. CDR1 and CDR2 (germline): SGHNT, YENEEA. CDR3 amino acids: CASSLGRGSDTQYF. In DNA form, the CDR3 reads TGTGCCAGCAGCTTAGGCAGGGGGTCAGATACGCAGTATTTT.

The CDR3 loop reads CASSLIAFPNTGELFF. The DNA for the CDR3 is TGTGCCAGCAGCTTAATTGCGTTTCCGAACACCGGGGAGCTGTTTTTT. The gene calls are TRBV7-6 and TRBJ2-2; no clear D. The CDR3 runs 16 residues. V lost 2 bases and J 0 bases, leaving 10 bases between the germline ends. Germline V CDR1 and CDR2: SGHVS, FNYEAQ.

The rearrangement joins TRBV3-1 (or the pseudogene TRBV3-2) to TRBJ1-4, with TRBD1 as a possible D gene (6 bases). Trimming left V 4 bases short and J 3 bases short, with 12 bases between. Germline V gene lookup returns CDR1 LGHDT and CDR2 YNNKEL (reference sequence). The CDR3 spans 15 residues. In DNA, the CDR3 is TGTGCCAGCAGCCCTAGGGGGTTGGCTAATGAAAAACTGTTTTTT. This gives the protein CASSPRGLANEKLFF.

This clone was counted ten times or more. The chain carries TRBV27 and TRBJ2-7; 9 bases agree with TRBD1. V was clipped by 1 base and J by 3 bases; unmatched bases: 7. This CDR3 region has 16 residues. Germline V lookup: CDR1 MNHEY, CDR2 SMNVEV (reference sequence). For the CDR3, the DNA is TGTGCCAGCAGTTTATGGGGGACAGGGATTCTCTACGAGCAGTACTTC. It specifies CASSLWGTGILYEQYF.

The chain carries TRBV25-1 and TRBJ1-6, with TRBD1 matching over 9 bases. CDR3 size: 13 residues. J gave up 9 bases and V 6 bases, and 3 bases lay outside the gene matches. Germline-derived CDR1 and CDR2 are MGHDK and SYGVNS. The CDR3 DNA sequence: TGTGCCAGCAGAACAGGGGGCTTTTCACCCCTCCACTTT. Its translation: CASRTGGFSPLHF. Supplemented by reference TRBV25-1 and TRBJ1-6, the full variable domain reads EADIYQTPRYLVIGTGKKITLECSQTMGHDKMYWYQQDPGMELHLIHYSYGVNSTEKGDLSSESTVSRIRTEHFPLTLESARPSHTSQYLCASRTGGFSPLHFGNGTRLTVT.

V and J are TRBV27 and TRBJ1-4; perhaps TRBD1 as D (5 bases). There are 13 residues in the CDR3. Germline CDR1 is MNHEY and CDR2 is SMNVEV (reference sequence). Trimming pared 3 bases from V and 7 bases from J, leaving 9 bases between. The CDR3 loop is CASSFSGFEKLFF. The CDR3 DNA reads TGTGCCAGCAGTTTCTCAGGGTTTGAAAAACTGTTTTTT.

In DNA form, the CDR3 reads TGTGCCAGCAGTGCCAAACTAGCGGGAGATGTGGCAGATACGCAGTATTTT. Protein sequence: CASSAKLAGDVADTQYF. V and J are TRBV6-1 and TRBJ2-3; 11 bases are a match to TRBD2. The CDR3 is 17 residues long. V was pared by 4 bases and J by 4 bases, with 10 bases of the junction left unmatched. Germline CDR1 reads MNHNS; CDR2 reads SASEGT.

This clone was detected a few times. The chain joins TRBV6-1 to TRBJ1-1; 7 bases map to TRBD1. V was pared by 6 bases and J by 9 bases, with 7 bases of the junction left unmatched. Germline CDR1 MNHNS, CDR2 SASEGT. The CDR3 runs to 12 residues. CDR3 loop: CASSLKTGKAFF. CDR3 nucleotide sequence: TGTGCCAGCAGCTTGAAGACAGGGAAAGCTTTCTTT.

The gene calls are TRBV29-1 and TRBJ1-1; maybe TRBD1 (6 bases). The V gene's germline CDR1 is SQVTM and CDR2 ANQGSEA. The CDR3 is made up of 13 amino acids. Trimming stripped 6 bases from V and 2 bases from J, with 13 bases between. This chain's CDR3 is CSVNHRANTEAFF. DNA for the CDR3: TGCAGCGTGAACCACAGGGCTAACACTGAAGCTTTCTTT.

The chain joins TRBV6-2 or TRBV6-3 to TRBJ1-1; TRBD1 matches 7 bases. Unmatched junction bases numbered 12, after V lost 5 bases and J lost 0 bases. CDR1 and CDR2 (germline): MNHEY, SVGEGT. The CDR3 is 17 amino acids. The CDR3 reads CASSRDRTSSVNTEAFF. CDR3 in DNA: TGTGCCAGCAGTAGGGACAGAACTTCGTCCGTGAACACTGAAGCTTTCTTT.

The chain carries TRBV5-8 and TRBJ2-5; 9 bases are shared with TRBD1. The CDR3 consists of 15 residues. Germline V gene data show CDR1 as SGHTS and CDR2 as YDEGEE. V gave up 4 bases and J gave up 2 bases; unmatched junction bases: 6. CDR3 amino acids: CASSVGTGRQETQYF. DNA of the CDR3: TGTGCCAGCAGCGTAGGGACAGGGAGACAAGAGACCCAGTACTTC.

V and J are TRBV19 and TRBJ2-2; the D gene is possibly TRBD1 (6 bases). CDR1 is LNHDA, CDR2 SQIVND, per germline (reference sequence). Trimming left V 5 bases short and J 0 bases short, with 10 bases between. This CDR3 contains 15 residues. Written as DNA, the CDR3 is TGTGCCAGTAGTGGACAGCCAGCGAACACCGGGGAGCTGTTTTTT. Residues: CASSGQPANTGELFF. Complete variable domain (other parts from reference TRBV19 and TRBJ2-2): DGGITQSPKYLFRKEGQNVTLSCEQNLNHDAMYWYRQDPGQGLRLIYYSQIVNDFQKGDIAEGYSVSREKKESFPLTVTSAQKNPTAFYLCASSGQPANTGELFFGEGSRLTVL.

The rearrangement uses TRBV7-2 and TRBJ2-3; D not certain. V shed 1 base and J shed 1 base, with 6 bases lying between them. The CDR3 sequence is 14 residues long. Per the germline V gene, CDR1 is SGHTA and CDR2 is FQGNSA. CDR3 nucleotides: TGTGCCAGCAGCTTAGGGCCTCGCACAGATACGCAGTATTTT. This gives the protein CASSLGPRTDTQYF.

This clone was seen only once. DNA for the CDR3: TGTGCCAGCAGCCAAGATGGAGCACAGGGGTTTTTT. Protein: CASSQDGAQGFF. This sequence joins TRBV3-1 (or the pseudogene TRBV3-2) and TRBJ2-2; D possibly corresponds to TRBD1 (6 bases). This CDR3 has 12 residues. Germline CDR1 is LGHDT and CDR2 is YNNKEL (reference sequence). Trimming took 0 bases from V and 16 from J, leaving 12 bases between them.

Written as DNA, the CDR3 is TGTGCCAGTAGCTTTGTGACAGGGGGCACCGGGGAGCTGTTTTTT. The encoded protein is CASSFVTGGTGELFF. This chain links TRBV19 with TRBJ2-2; 9 positions match TRBD1. CDR1 LNHDA and CDR2 SQIVND come from the germline V gene (reference sequence). This CDR3 spans 15 amino acids. With 6 bases clipped from V and 4 bases from J, the junction kept 6 bases outside the gene matches.

This sequence joins TRBV5-4 and TRBJ1-2, with D possibly being TRBD1 (5 bases). The CDR3 runs to 17 residues. Germline V gene data show CDR1 as SGHNT and CDR2 as YYREEE (reference sequence). Trimming removed 3 bases at V and 5 bases at J, with 23 bases between. The CDR3 bases are TGTGCCAGCAGCTCTCCAGGACAACCCCCAAGATCTTATGGCTACACCTTC. Its translation is CASSSPGQPPRSYGYTF.

In its sample, this clone was seen a few times. The rearrangement links TRBV6-2 or TRBV6-3 to TRBJ2-7, with D perhaps matching TRBD2 (5 bases). Trimming took 0 bases from V and 6 from J, leaving 12 bases between them. Germline-derived CDR1 and CDR2 are MNHEY and SVGEGT. CDR3 length equals 14 residues. For the CDR3, the DNA is TGTGCCAGCAGTTACTCGAGGGATCTACGCGAGCAGTACTTC. This codes for CASSYSRDLREQYF.

This chain joins TRBV23-1 and TRBJ1-6; perhaps TRBD1 as D (5 bases). TRBV23-1 is sorted into the ORF group, with uncertain function. Trimming pared 0 bases from V and 5 bases from J, leaving 11 bases between. The CDR3 is 16 residues long. CDR3 in amino acids: CASSQSQGKDNSPLHF. The CDR3 nucleotides are TGCGCCAGCAGTCAATCTCAGGGAAAAGATAATTCACCCCTCCACTTT.

V usage is TRBV28 and J usage is TRBJ2-1; 8 nucleotides align to TRBD2. The CDR3 has 14 amino acids. The V segment lost 7 bases and the J segment 8 bases; nucleotides outside the gene matches: 10. Germline assignment: CDR1 MDHEN and CDR2 SYDVKM. CDR3 coding DNA: TGTGCCAGCACCGCTCCGGGACTAGACTATGAGCAGTTCTTC. It is translated as CASTAPGLDYEQFF. Supplemented by reference TRBV28 and TRBJ2-1, the full variable domain reads DVKVTQSSRYLVKRTGEKVFLECVQDMDHENMFWYRQDPGLGLRLIYFSYDVKMKEKGDIPEGYSVSREKKERFSLILESASTNQTSMYLCASTAPGLDYEQFFGPGTRLTVL.

The chain links TRBV2 to TRBJ1-6, with D possibly TRBD1 on 6 matching bases. In germline, CDR1 is SNHLY, CDR2 FYNNEI. V lost 4 bases and J 4 bases, leaving 11 bases between the germline ends. This CDR3 comprises 15 residues. The CDR3 loop is CASSVGQTYNSPLHF. For the CDR3, the DNA is TGTGCCAGCAGTGTAGGACAGACTTATAATTCACCCCTCCACTTT.

The chain joins TRBV3-1 (or the pseudogene TRBV3-2) to TRBJ2-1; 9 positions agree with TRBD1. Germline assignment: CDR1 LGHDT and CDR2 YNNKEL (reference sequence). This CDR3 region has 18 residues. Trimming removed 4 bases from V and 4 bases from J; junction bases left unmatched: 14. CDR3 protein: CASSPAGSGTGLYNEQFF. The CDR3 nucleotides read TGTGCCAGCAGCCCTGCGGGATCCGGGACAGGGCTGTACAATGAGCAGTTCTTC.

V is TRBV7-9 and J is TRBJ2-7; TRBD1 matches at 10 bases. Germline V gene sequence: CDR1 SEHNR, CDR2 FQNEAQ (reference sequence). V shed 4 bases, J shed 3 bases, and the junction held 9 bases outside the gene matches. The CDR3 runs to 16 residues. The CDR3 sequence: CASSYQGQGEYYEQYF. The CDR3 nucleotides read TGTGCCAGCAGCTACCAAGGACAGGGGGAATACTACGAGCAGTACTTC.

V usage is TRBV5-5 and J usage is TRBJ1-4; 7 bases line up with TRBD1. The CDR3 runs to 16 residues. Trimming cost V 4 bases and J 8 bases; bases outside gene matches: 14. Germline loops: CDR1 SGHKS, CDR2 YYEKEE (reference sequence). The CDR3 reads CASSPTLLQGMEKLFF. The CDR3 nucleotides are TGTGCCAGCAGCCCCACCTTATTACAGGGGATGGAAAAACTGTTTTTT. Drawing the rest from reference TRBV5-5 and TRBJ1-4, the complete variable domain is DAGVTQSPTHLIKTRGQQVTLRCSPISGHKSVSWYQQVLGQGPQFIFQYYEKEERGRGNFPDRFSARQFPNYSSELNVNALLLGDSALYLCASSPTLLQGMEKLFFGSGTQLSVL.